The T cell receptor beta chain under discussion was sequenced for a study of neurological immune-mediated disorders. The cDNA was generated through 5'RACE incorporating 10-nucleotide random UMIs. TCRdb reprocessed the 5' RACE reads via MiXCR and lists one record per CDR3 protein. The sample includes tens of thousands of distinct CDR3 sequences, under 13% of them seen just once. In its sample, this clonotype was seen many times. The CDR3 sequence is 15 residues long. Trimming left V 0 bases short and J 0 bases short, with 8 bases between. CDR1 and CDR2 from the germline V gene are SGHRS and YFSETQ. This sequence joins TRBV5-1 and TRBJ2-3; D is perhaps TRBD2 (6 bases). The sequence was obtained from a woman in her 30s with HTLV-1-associated myelopathy (HAM/TSP). Sequenced input: PBMCs. The CDR3 sequence is CASSLGAGSTDTQYF. For the CDR3, the DNA is TGCGCCAGCAGCTTGGGCGCGGGGAGCACAGATACGCAGTATTTT. The full variable domain, rest sourced from reference TRBV5-1 and TRBJ2-3, is KAGVTQTPRYLIKTRGQQVTLSCSPISGHRSVSWYQQTPGQGLQFLFEYFSETQRNKGNFPGRFSGRQFSNSRSEMNVSTLELGDSALYLCASSLGAGSTDTQYFGPGTRLTVL.